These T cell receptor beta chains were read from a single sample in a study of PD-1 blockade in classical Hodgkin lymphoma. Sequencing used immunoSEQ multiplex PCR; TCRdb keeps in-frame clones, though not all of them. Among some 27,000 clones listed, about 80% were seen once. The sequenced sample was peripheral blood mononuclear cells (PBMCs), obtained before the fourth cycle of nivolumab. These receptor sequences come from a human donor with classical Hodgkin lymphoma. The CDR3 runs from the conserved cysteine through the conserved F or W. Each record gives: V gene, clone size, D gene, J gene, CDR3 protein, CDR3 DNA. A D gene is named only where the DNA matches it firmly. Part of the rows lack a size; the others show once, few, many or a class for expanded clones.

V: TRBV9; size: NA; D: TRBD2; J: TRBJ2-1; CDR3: CASSVAASGIWDEQFF; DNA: TGTGCCAGCAGCGTAGCGGCTAGCGGGATCTGGGACGAGCAGTTCTTC
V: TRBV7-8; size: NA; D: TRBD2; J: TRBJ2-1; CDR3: CASRRGTSGILLYEQFF; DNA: TGTGCCAGCAGGCGAGGGACTAGCGGGATCTTGTTGTATGAGCAGTTCTTC
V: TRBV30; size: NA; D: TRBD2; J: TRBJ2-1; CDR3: CAWTSGTSGTYNEQFF; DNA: TGTGCCTGGACTTCCGGGACTAGCGGAACCTACAATGAGCAGTTCTTC
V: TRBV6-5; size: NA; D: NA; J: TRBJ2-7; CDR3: CASRPTPGYEQYF; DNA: TGTGCCAGCAGGCCAACCCCAGGCTACGAGCAGTACTTC
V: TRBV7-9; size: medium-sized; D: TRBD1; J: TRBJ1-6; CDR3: CASSSHDRTGYSSPLHF; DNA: TGTGCCAGCAGCTCCCATGACCGGACAGGGTACTCTTCACCCCTCCACTTT
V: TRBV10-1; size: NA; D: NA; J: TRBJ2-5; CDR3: CASRDRRRTQYF; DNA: TGCGCCAGCAGGGACCGTCGCAGGACCCAGTACTTC
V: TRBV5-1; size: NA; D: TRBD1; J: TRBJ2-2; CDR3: CASSSKLGQGSGGELFF; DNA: TGCGCCAGCAGCTCGAAGCTCGGACAGGGGAGTGGCGGGGAGCTGTTTTTT
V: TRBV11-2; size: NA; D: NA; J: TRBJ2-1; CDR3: CASSLVTTRYNEQFF; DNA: TGTGCCAGCAGCTTAGTGACTACCCGTTACAATGAGCAGTTCTTC
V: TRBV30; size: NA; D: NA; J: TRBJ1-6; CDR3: CAWSAPGSFSYNSPLHF; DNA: TGTGCCTGGAGTGCGCCAGGGAGCTTCTCCTATAATTCACCCCTCCACTTT
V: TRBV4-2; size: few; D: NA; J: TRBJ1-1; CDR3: CASSQDTGTEAFF; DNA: TGTGCCAGCAGCCAAGATACTGGCACTGAAGCTTTCTTT
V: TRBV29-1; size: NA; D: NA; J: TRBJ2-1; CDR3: CSVVSNEQFF; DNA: TGCAGCGTTGTTTCTAATGAGCAGTTCTTC
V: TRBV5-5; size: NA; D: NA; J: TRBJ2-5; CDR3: CASSLLETQYF; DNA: TGTGCCAGCAGCCTATTAGAGACCCAGTACTTC
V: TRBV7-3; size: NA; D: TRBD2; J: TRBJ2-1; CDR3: CASSLGLAGVDEQFF; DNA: TGTGCCAGCAGCTTAGGACTAGCGGGAGTAGATGAGCAGTTCTTC
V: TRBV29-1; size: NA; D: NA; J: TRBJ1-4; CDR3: CSVVTGTTNEKLFF; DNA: TGCAGCGTGGTCACGGGAACAACTAATGAAAAACTGTTTTTT
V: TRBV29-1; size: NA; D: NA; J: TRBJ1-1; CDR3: CSAARNTEAFF; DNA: TGCAGCGCTGCAAGGAACACTGAAGCTTTCTTT
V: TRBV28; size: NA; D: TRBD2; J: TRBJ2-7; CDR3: CASSSLAGDEQYF; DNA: TGTGCCAGCAGCTCACTAGCGGGAGACGAGCAGTACTTC
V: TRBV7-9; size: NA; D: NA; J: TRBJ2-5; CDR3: CASSLDGGRETQYF; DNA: TGTGCCAGCAGCTTAGACGGAGGTCGGGAGACCCAGTACTTC
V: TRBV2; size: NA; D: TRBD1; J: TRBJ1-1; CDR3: CASSLPGQGLRTEAFF; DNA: TGTGCCAGCAGTCTTCCGGGACAGGGGCTGAGAACTGAAGCTTTCTTT
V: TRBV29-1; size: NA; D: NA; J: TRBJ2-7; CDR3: CSVPSGGSSSEQYF; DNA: TGCAGCGTACCCTCTGGGGGCTCTTCAAGCGAGCAGTACTTC
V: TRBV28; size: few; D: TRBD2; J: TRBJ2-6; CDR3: CASSLGGKGANVLTF; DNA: TGTGCCAGCAGTTTGGGAGGGAAGGGGGCCAACGTCCTGACTTTC
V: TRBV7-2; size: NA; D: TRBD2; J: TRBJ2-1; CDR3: CASSLEIWRGGEQFF; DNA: TGTGCCAGCAGCTTAGAGATTTGGCGGGGGGGTGAGCAGTTCTTC
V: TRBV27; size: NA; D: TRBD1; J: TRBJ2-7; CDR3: CASSLGTGAYEQYF; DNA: TGTGCCAGCAGTTTAGGGACAGGGGCCTACGAGCAGTACTTC
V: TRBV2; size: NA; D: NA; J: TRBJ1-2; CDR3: CASNSDANYGYTF; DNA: TGTGCCAGCAACTCCGATGCTAACTATGGCTACACCTTC
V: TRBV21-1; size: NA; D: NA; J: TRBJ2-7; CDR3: CASSKGGMALSYEQYF; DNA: TGTGCCAGCAGCAAAGGAGGAATGGCCCTATCCTACGAGCAGTACTTC
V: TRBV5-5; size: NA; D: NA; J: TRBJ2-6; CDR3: CASSFQWPGANVLTF; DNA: TGTGCCAGCAGCTTTCAATGGCCTGGGGCCAACGTCCTGACTTTC
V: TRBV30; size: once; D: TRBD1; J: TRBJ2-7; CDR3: CAWSGQGYYEQYF; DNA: TGTGCCTGGAGCGGACAGGGGTACTACGAGCAGTACTTC
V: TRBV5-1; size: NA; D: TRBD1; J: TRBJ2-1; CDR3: CASSGDRVAEQFF; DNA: TGCGCCAGCAGCGGGGACAGGGTGGCTGAGCAGTTCTTC
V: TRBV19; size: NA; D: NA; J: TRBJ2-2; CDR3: CASSISIAGELFF; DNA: TGTGCCAGTAGTATATCCATCGCCGGGGAGCTGTTTTTT
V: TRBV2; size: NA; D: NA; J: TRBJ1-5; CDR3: CASSTGTKGSRPNQPQHF; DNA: TGTGCCAGCAGTACCGGGACAAAAGGCAGTAGGCCCAATCAGCCCCAGCATTTT
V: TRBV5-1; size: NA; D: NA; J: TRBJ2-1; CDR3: CASSWGPIRGGVNEQFF; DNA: TGCGCCAGCAGCTGGGGGCCAATAAGAGGTGGGGTCAATGAGCAGTTCTTC
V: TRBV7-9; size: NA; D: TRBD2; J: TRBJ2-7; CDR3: CASSRPWAGATYF; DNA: TGTGCCAGCAGCCGTCCTTGGGCGGGAGCCACGTACTTC
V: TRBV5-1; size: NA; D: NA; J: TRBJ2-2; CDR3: CASSGTGNTGELFF; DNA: TGCGCCAGCAGCGGAACCGGGAACACCGGGGAGCTGTTTTTT